The 4 T cell receptor beta chains listed next were all sequenced from one sample in a study of vaccination and CD4 T cells after COVID-19. No cognate antigen is known for these TCRs. Treatment specified: roughly 11-day PBMC culture with coronavirus spike peptide pools or control peptides (ViraFEST assay). The Oncomine TCR Beta short-read assay generated sequence data from the DNA of cultured CD4+ T cells. TCRdb ran MiXCR on the PCR reads and lists one entry per CDR3 protein. The sample lists 17,000 or so distinct CDR3 sequences, around 75% occurring once. Input material: CD4+ T cells from blood, cultured in vitro. The origin of the receptors is a human donor who had recovered from COVID-19.

This chain uses TRBV19 with TRBJ2-3, with TRBD2 matching 11 bases. CDR1 is LNHDA and CDR2 is SQIVND in the germline V gene (reference sequence). The CDR3 covers 15 residues. Trimming at V came to 6 bases and at J to 0 bases, leaving 2 bases not matched to a gene. The CDR3 nucleotides are TGTGCCAGTAGGAGACTAGCGGGGAGCACAGATACGCAGTATTTT. This encodes CASRRLAGSTDTQYF.

This chain links TRBV12-3 or TRBV12-4 with TRBJ1-2; D unclear. The V and J ends lost 2 bases and 7 bases respectively, with 11 bases between them. The CDR3 spans 13 residues. The CDR3 sequence: CASSLFVATGYTF. The CDR3 bases are TGTGCCAGCAGTTTATTTGTGGCAACTGGCTACACCTTC.

The chain joins TRBV6-1 to TRBJ2-7, with D perhaps matching TRBD1 (5 bases). The CDR3 covers 13 residues. Germline loops: CDR1 MNHNS, CDR2 SASEGT. Trimming took 6 bases from V and 3 from J, leaving 12 bases between them. CDR3: CASRGRTNYEQYF. The CDR3 DNA reads TGTGCCAGCAGGGGCAGGACAAACTACGAGCAGTACTTC.

This chain connects TRBV11-3 to TRBJ1-1, with D perhaps TRBD1 (5 bases). Germline values: CDR1 SGHNT, CDR2 YENEEA. V lost 2 bases and J lost 8, with 15 bases in between. There are 14 residues in the CDR3. The CDR3 here is CASSLWGRSKEAFF. Here the CDR3 DNA reads TGTGCCAGCAGCTTATGGGGACGGTCTAAGGAAGCTTTCTTT.